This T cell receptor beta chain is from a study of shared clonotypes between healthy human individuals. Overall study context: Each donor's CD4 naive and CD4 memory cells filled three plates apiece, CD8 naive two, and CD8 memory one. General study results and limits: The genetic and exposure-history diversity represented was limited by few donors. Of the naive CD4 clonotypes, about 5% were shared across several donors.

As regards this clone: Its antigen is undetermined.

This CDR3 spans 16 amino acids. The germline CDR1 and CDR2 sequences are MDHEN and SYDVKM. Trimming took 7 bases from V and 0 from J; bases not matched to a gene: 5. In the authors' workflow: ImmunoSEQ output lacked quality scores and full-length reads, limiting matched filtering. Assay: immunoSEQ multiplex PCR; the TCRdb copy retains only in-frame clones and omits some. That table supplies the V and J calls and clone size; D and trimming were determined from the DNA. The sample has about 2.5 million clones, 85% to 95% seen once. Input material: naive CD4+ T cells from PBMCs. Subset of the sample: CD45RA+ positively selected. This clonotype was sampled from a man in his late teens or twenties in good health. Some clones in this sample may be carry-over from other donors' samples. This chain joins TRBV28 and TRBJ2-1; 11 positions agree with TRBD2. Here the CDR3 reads CASTPSGGSSYNEQFF. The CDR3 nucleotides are TGTGCCAGCACCCCTAGCGGGGGGAGCTCCTACAATGAGCAGTTCTTC.